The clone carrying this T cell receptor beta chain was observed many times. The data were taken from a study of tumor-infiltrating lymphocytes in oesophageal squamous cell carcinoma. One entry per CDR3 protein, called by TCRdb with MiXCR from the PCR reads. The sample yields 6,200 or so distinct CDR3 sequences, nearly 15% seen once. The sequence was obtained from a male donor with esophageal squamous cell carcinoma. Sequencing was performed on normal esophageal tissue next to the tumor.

The CDR3 DNA follows: TGTGCCAGCAGCTATAGCGGGGGGTACGAGCAGTACTTC. Translation gives CASSYSGGYEQYF. The rearrangement joins TRBV5-8 to TRBJ2-5; 10 nucleotides agree with TRBD2. The J call is in doubt because the DNA end fits TRBJ2-7 better. The V gene's germline CDR1 is SGHTS and CDR2 YDEGEE. This CDR3 is 13 amino acids long.